This T cell receptor beta chain was identified during a study of control samples from healthy donors and cancer patients. Using immunoSEQ multiplex PCR, the repertoire was profiled, and TCRdb retains in-frame clones only, with some absent. This table has tens of thousands of clones, 93% appearing once. This receptor was identified in a woman between 40 and 55 years old with lung cancer. Material for sequencing was PBMCs.

The CDR3 loop is CASTRTVDTQYF. CDR3 nucleotide sequence: TGTGCCAGCACTCGAACGGTAGATACGCAGTATTTT. The rearrangement joins TRBV6-5 to TRBJ2-3; no definite D call. V lost 7 bases, J lost 5 bases, and 10 bases lay in between. In germline, CDR1 is MNHEY, CDR2 SVGAGI. The CDR3 consists of 12 residues.